The T cell receptor beta chain under discussion was sequenced for a study of blood T cell repertoires in COVID-19. The CDR3 has 15 residues. Between the trimmed V and J ends, which lost 6 bases and 0 bases, there was a span of 12 bases. From germline, CDR1 is LNHDA and CDR2 SQIVND (reference sequence). Clones were read by immunoSEQ multiplex PCR, and TCRdb kept only the in-frame ones, dropping some. The sample consists of about 250,000 clones, 86% of them appearing once. This chain connects TRBV19 to TRBJ2-1; D might be TRBD1 (5 bases). The sequencing sample was made of peripheral blood. This clonotype originated in a woman aged 60-75 years who had recovered from COVID-19. This chain's CDR3 is CASRMGPSSYNEQFF. CDR3 nucleotides: TGTGCCAGTAGAATGGGGCCGAGCTCCTACAATGAGCAGTTCTTC.